The clone carrying this T cell receptor beta chain was seen a handful of times. The antigen is not known. From germline, CDR1 is DFQATT and CDR2 SNEGSKA (reference sequence). The CDR3 totals 13 residues. Between the trimmed V and J ends, which lost 3 bases and 2 bases, there was a span of 7 bases. Clones were read by immunoSEQ multiplex PCR, and TCRdb kept only the in-frame ones, dropping some. Among 120,000 or so clones listed, approximately 85% were seen once. The data originate from a study of T cell responses to AZD1222 COVID-19 vaccine. Study-wide results and limits: Among the donors, most were white British and more were female, and clonal diversity was possibly underestimated.

The material sequenced was peripheral blood, taken on day 0 of AZD1222 vaccination. The receptor comes from an adult in good health. J is TRBJ2-2 and V is TRBV20-1, with D hard to call. The CDR3 region has the DNA TGCAGTGCTAGTTCCCCAAACACCGGGGAGCTGTTTTTT. Translating it yields CSASSPNTGELFF.